This T cell receptor (beta chain) appears in the sequencing data of a study of Ad26.COV2.S vaccination and SARS-CoV-2 variants. The study, taken as a whole, reports: It was vaccine recipients, not placebo recipients, who had the higher spike-specific TCR breadth. Assessments of TCR breadth and depth may have underestimated the total T cell responses.

The method was immunoSEQ multiplex PCR; TCRdb's version includes in-frame clones alone and lacks a portion of them. The top ten clones hold approximately 7% of a sample with 380,000 or so clones, under 90% of them seen once. Regarding this clone: Its target is unknown.

Germline values: CDR1 SNHLY, CDR2 FYNNEI. Between the trimmed V and J ends, which lost 3 bases and 3 bases, there was a span of 17 bases. CDR3 length equals 17 residues. Treatment described: roughly 19 received Ad26.COV2.S at low or high dose, single or two shots; several received placebo; per-sample allocation not given. Sampling took place 63 days after the first vaccine or placebo injection. At a Boston site, the person donating was an adult of 18-55 years. Vaccination employed an Ad26 vector expressing the Wuhan-strain SARS-CoV-2 spike. The clonotype comes from a person between 18 and 65 years old who received the Ad26.COV2.S COVID-19 vaccine or a placebo. V usage is TRBV2 and J usage is TRBJ1-4, with D hard to call. The material sequenced was peripheral blood, taken in a trial of Ad26.COV2.S vaccine versus placebo. CDR3 bases: TGTGCCAGCAGTGACGTCCCCCGAGTGGGAGCTAATGAAAAACTGTTTTTT. As protein: CASSDVPRVGANEKLFF.